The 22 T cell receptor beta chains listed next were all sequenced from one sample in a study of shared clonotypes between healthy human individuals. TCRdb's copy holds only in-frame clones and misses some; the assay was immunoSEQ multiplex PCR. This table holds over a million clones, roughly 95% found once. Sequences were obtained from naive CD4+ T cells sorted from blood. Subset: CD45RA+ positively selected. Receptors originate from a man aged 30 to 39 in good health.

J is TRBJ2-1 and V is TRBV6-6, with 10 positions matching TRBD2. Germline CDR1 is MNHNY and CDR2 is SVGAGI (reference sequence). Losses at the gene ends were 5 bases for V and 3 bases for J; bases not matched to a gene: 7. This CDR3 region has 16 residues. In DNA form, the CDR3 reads TGTGCCAGCAGTCCTAGCGGGAGAGGGGTCTACAATGAGCAGTTCTTC. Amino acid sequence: CASSPSGRGVYNEQFF.

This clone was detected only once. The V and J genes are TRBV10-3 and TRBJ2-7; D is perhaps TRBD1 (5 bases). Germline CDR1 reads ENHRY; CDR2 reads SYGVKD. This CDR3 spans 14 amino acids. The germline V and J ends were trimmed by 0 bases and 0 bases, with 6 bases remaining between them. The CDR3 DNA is TGTGCCATCAGTGAGTCAGACAGCTCCTACGAGCAGTACTTC. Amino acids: CAISESDSSYEQYF.

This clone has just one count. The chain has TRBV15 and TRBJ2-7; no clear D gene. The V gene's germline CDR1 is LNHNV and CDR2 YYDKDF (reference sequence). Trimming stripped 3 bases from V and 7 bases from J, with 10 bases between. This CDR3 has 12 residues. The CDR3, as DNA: TGTGCCACCAGCAGCCCACCGAGGGAGCAGTACTTC. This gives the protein CATSSPPREQYF.

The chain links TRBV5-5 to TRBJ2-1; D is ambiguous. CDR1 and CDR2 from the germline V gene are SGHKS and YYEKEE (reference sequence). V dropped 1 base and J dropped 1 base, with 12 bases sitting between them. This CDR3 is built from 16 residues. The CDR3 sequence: CASSLYNLLSYNEQFF. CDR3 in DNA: TGTGCCAGCAGCTTGTATAATTTACTATCCTACAATGAGCAGTTCTTC.

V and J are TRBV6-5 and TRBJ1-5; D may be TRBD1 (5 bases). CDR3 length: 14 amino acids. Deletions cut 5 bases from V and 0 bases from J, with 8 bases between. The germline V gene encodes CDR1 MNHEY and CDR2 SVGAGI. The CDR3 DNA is TGTGCCAGCAGTCTGGGGGATAGCAATCAGCCCCAGCATTTT. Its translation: CASSLGDSNQPQHF.

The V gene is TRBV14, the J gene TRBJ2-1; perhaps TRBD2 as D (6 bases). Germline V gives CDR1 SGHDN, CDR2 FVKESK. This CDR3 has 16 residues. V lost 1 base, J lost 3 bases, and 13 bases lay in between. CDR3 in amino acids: CASSQVGISGYNEQFF. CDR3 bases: TGTGCCAGCAGCCAAGTAGGGATTAGCGGCTACAATGAGCAGTTCTTC.

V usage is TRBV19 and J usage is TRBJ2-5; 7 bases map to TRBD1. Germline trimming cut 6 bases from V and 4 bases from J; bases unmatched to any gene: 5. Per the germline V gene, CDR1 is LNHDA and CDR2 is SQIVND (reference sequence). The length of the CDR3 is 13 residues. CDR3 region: CASRRTGVETQYF. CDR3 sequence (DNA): TGTGCCAGTAGGCGAACAGGGGTAGAGACCCAGTACTTC.

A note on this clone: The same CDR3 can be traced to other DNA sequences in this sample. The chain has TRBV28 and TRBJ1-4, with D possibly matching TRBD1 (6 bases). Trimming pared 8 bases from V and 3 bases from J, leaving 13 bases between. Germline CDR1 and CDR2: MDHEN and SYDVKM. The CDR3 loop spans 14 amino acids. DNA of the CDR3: TGTGCCAGCGGTGTTGGGGGGCCTAATGAAAAACTGTTTTTT. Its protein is CASGVGGPNEKLFF.

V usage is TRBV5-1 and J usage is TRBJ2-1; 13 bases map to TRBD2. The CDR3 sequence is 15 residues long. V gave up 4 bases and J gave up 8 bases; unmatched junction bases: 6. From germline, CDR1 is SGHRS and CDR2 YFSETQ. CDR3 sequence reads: CASSDRLAGGYEQFF. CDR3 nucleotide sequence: TGCGCCAGCAGCGATAGACTAGCGGGAGGCTATGAGCAGTTCTTC.

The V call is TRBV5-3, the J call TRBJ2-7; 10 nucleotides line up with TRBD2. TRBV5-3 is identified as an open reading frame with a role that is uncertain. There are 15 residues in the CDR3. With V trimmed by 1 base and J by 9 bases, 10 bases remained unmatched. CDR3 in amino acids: CARSLKREGLQWQYF. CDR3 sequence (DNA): TGTGCCAGAAGCTTGAAGCGGGAGGGCCTCCAGTGGCAGTACTTC.

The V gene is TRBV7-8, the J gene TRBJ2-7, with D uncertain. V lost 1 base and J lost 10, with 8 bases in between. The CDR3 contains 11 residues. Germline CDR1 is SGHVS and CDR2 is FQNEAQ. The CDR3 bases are TGTGCCAGCAGCTTAGAGGGCGGACAGTACTTC. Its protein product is CASSLEGGQYF.

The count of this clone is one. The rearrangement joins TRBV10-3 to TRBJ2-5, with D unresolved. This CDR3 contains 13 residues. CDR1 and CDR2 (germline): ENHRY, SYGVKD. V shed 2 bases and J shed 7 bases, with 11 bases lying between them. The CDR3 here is CAISEEKKGTQYF. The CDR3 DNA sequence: TGTGCCATCAGTGAGGAGAAGAAGGGGACCCAGTACTTC.

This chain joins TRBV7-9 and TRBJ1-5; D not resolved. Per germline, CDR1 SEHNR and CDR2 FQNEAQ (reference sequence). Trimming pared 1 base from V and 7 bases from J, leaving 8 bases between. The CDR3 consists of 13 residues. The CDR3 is CASSLEPKQPQHF. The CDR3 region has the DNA TGTGCCAGCAGCTTAGAACCAAAGCAGCCCCAGCATTTT.

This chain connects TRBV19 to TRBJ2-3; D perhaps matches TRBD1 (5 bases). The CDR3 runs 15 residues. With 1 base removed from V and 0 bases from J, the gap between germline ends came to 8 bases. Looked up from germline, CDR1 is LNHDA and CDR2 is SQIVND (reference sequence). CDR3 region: CASSIGTSSTDTQYF. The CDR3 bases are TGTGCCAGTAGTATAGGGACATCTAGCACAGATACGCAGTATTTT.

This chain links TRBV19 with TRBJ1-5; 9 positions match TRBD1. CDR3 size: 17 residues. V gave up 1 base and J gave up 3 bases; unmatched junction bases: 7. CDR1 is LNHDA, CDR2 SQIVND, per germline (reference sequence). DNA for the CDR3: TGTGCCAGTAGTATAGGAGGTTGGACAGGGGACAATCAGCCCCAGCATTTT. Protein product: CASSIGGWTGDNQPQHF. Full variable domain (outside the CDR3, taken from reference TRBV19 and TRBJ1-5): DGGITQSPKYLFRKEGQNVTLSCEQNLNHDAMYWYRQDPGQGLRLIYYSQIVNDFQKGDIAEGYSVSREKKESFPLTVTSAQKNPTAFYLCASSIGGWTGDNQPQHFGDGTRLSIL.

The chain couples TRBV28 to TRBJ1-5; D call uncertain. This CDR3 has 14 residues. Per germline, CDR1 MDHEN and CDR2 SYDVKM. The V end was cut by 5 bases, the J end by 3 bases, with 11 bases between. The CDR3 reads CASSQARVNQPQHF. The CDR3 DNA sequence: TGTGCCAGCAGTCAGGCCAGAGTCAATCAGCCCCAGCATTTT.

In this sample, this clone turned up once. In DNA, the CDR3 is TGTGCCAGCAGCCCATGGACAGGGGAGCCCGGGGAGCTGTTTTTT. Translated, it gives CASSPWTGEPGELFF. The rearrangement joins TRBV7-2 to TRBJ2-2; the match to TRBD1 covers 9 bases. Germline CDR1 is SGHTA and CDR2 is FQGNSA. The CDR3 runs to 15 residues. V trimming: 5 bases; J trimming: 6 bases; junction bases outside the gene matches: 7.

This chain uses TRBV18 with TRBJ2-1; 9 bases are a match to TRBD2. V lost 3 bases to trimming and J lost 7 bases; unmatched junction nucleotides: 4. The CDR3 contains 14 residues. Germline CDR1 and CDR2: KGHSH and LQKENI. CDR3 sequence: CASSPQSGGNEQFF. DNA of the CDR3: TGTGCCAGCTCACCCCAAAGCGGGGGGAATGAGCAGTTCTTC.

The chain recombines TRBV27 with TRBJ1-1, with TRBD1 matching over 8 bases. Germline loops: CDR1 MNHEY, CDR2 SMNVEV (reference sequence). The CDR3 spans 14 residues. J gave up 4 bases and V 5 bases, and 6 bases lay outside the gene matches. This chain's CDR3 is CASSPRQGPTEAFF. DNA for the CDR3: TGTGCCAGCAGTCCAAGACAGGGGCCCACTGAAGCTTTCTTT.

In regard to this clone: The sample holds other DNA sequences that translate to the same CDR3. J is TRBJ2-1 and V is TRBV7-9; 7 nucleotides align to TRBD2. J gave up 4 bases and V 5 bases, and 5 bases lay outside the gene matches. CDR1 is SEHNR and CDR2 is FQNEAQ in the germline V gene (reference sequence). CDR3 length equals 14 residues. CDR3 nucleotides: TGTGCCAGCAGCCTCTCTAGCGGTTACAATGAGCAGTTCTTC. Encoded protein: CASSLSSGYNEQFF. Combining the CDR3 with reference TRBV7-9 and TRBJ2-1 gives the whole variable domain DTGVSQNPRHKITKRGQNVTFRCDPISEHNRLYWYRQTLGQGPEFLTYFQNEAQLEKSRLLSDRFSAERPKGSFSTLEIQRTEQGDSAMYLCASSLSSGYNEQFFGPGTRLTVL.

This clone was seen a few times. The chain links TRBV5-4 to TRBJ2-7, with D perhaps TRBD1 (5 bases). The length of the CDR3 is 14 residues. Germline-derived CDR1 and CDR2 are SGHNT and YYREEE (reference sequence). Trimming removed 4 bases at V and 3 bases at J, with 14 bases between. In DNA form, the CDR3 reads TGTGCCAGCAGCGATAGGTCAGGGCACTACGAGCAGTACTTC. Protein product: CASSDRSGHYEQYF. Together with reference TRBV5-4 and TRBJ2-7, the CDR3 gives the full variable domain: ETGVTQSPTHLIKTRGQQVTLRCSSQSGHNTVSWYQQALGQGPQFIFQYYREEENGRGNFPPRFSGLQFPNYSSELNVNALELDDSALYLCASSDRSGHYEQYFGPGTRLTVT.

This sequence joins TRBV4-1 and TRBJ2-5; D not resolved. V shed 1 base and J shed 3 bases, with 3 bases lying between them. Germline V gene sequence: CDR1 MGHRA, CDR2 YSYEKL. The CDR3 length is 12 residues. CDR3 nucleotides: TGCGCCAGCAGCCAAGTCGAAGAGACCCAGTACTTC. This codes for CASSQVEETQYF.